A selection of T cell receptor beta chains follows, all from one sample in a study of shared clonotypes between healthy human individuals. Repertoires were generated with immunoSEQ multiplex PCR, while TCRdb's copy carries only in-frame clones and drops some. The sample consists of millions of clones, just under 95% of them appearing once. Sequencing used naive CD8+ T cells sorted from blood. The source is a man between 18 and 29 years old in good health. Both conserved end residues are part of each CDR3. Each record gives: J gene, D gene, clone size, V gene, CDR3 protein, CDR3 DNA. A D gene is named only where the DNA matches it firmly. Part of the rows lack a size; the others show once, few, many or a class for expanded clones.

TRBJ2-7	-	-	TRBV4-3	CASSQDESTVYEQYF	TGCGCCAGCAGCCAAGACGAGTCAACTGTCTACGAGCAGTACTTC
TRBJ1-2	TRBD1	-	TRBV7-9	CASSHQPGQGAEDGYTF	TGTGCCAGCAGTCATCAACCGGGACAGGGTGCCGAAGATGGCTACACCTTC
TRBJ2-2	TRBD1	-	TRBV9	CASAGTANTGELFF	TGTGCCAGCGCCGGGACAGCGAACACCGGGGAGCTGTTTTTT
TRBJ2-3	TRBD2	once	TRBV5-4	CASSWRGGRTDTQYF	TGTGCCAGCAGCTGGCGGGGAGGGCGGACAGATACGCAGTATTTT
TRBJ2-5	TRBD2	-	TRBV25-1	CASSEVAGGPETQYF	TGTGCCAGCAGTGAGGTAGCGGGGGGGCCAGAGACCCAGTACTTC
TRBJ1-6	-	-	TRBV27	CASSLLTSSYNSPLHF	TGTGCCAGCAGTTTGCTTACCAGCTCCTATAATTCACCCCTCCACTTT
TRBJ1-1	TRBD1	-	TRBV9	CASSEDPGGTEAFF	TGTGCCAGCAGCGAGGACCCAGGGGGCACTGAAGCTTTCTTT
TRBJ2-3	-	-	TRBV19	CASSILGQSTDTQYF	TGTGCCAGTAGTATCCTCGGACAAAGCACAGATACGCAGTATTTT
TRBJ2-7	-	-	TRBV30	CAWSKMALRDEQYF	TGTGCCTGGAGTAAGATGGCCCTCAGGGACGAGCAGTACTTC
TRBJ2-4	-	-	TRBV15	CATSRDRASLNIQYF	TGTGCCACCAGCAGAGATAGGGCTAGCTTAAACATTCAGTACTTC
TRBJ2-5	TRBD2	-	TRBV9	CASSMSGLAGGIQETQYF	TGTGCCAGCAGCATGTCGGGACTAGCGGGAGGGATCCAAGAGACCCAGTACTTC
TRBJ2-3	TRBD1	-	TRBV6-4	CASSRDRGFADTQYF	TGTGCCAGCAGCCGGGACAGGGGTTTCGCAGATACGCAGTATTTT
TRBJ2-3	-	-	TRBV7-6	CASSPTRRTDTQYF	TGTGCCAGCAGCCCGACTCGGCGCACAGATACGCAGTATTTT
TRBJ1-1	-	-	TRBV7-9	CASSSTTFSEAFF	TGTGCCAGCAGCTCCACCACGTTTAGTGAAGCTTTCTTT
TRBJ2-3	-	-	TRBV11-3	CASSLGGRGEESTSTDTQYF	TGTGCCAGCAGCTTAGGAGGCCGGGGAGAGGAGTCCACTAGCACAGATACGCAGTATTTT
TRBJ2-7	-	-	TRBV10-2	CASSELAGVSYEQYF	TGCGCCAGCAGTGAATTGGCAGGAGTTTCCTACGAGCAGTACTTC
TRBJ1-1	-	-	TRBV6-5	CASNLRMDTEAFF	TGTGCCAGCAACCTACGGATGGACACTGAAGCTTTCTTT
TRBJ2-7	-	-	TRBV27	CASSPREVSDEQYF	TGTGCCAGCAGTCCCCGCGAGGTGAGCGACGAGCAGTACTTC
TRBJ1-4	-	-	TRBV27	CASSPVGPSINEKLFF	TGTGCCAGCAGCCCGGTTGGGCCCAGTATTAATGAAAAACTGTTTTTT
TRBJ1-1	-	-	TRBV6-5	CASSLGTEAFF	TGTGCCAGCAGTTTGGGGACTGAAGCTTTCTTT
TRBJ2-1	TRBD2	once	TRBV11-2	CASSLALAGGLEQFF	TGTGCCAGCAGCTTAGCGCTAGCGGGAGGTCTTGAGCAGTTCTTC
TRBJ2-2	-	-	TRBV4-1	CASSQDPGAAGELFF	TGCGCCAGCAGCCAAGATCCGGGCGCTGCCGGGGAGCTGTTTTTT
TRBJ2-1	TRBD2	-	TRBV10-2	CASSVSGRPDNEQFF	TGCGCCAGCAGTGTTAGCGGGAGGCCTGACAATGAGCAGTTCTTC
TRBJ2-4	TRBD2	-	TRBV5-1	CASSLGLAGNNIQYF	TGCGCCAGCAGCTTGGGACTAGCGGGAAACAACATTCAGTACTTC
TRBJ2-7	TRBD1	-	TRBV7-9	CASGTGNTYEQYF	TGTGCCAGCGGGACAGGAAATACCTACGAGCAGTACTTC
TRBJ2-1	TRBD2	-	TRBV7-9	CASSSGTEPSGGSYNEQFF	TGTGCCAGCAGCTCCGGTACAGAGCCTAGCGGGGGCTCCTACAATGAGCAGTTCTTC
TRBJ1-2	-	few	TRBV11-2	CASSFREMNYGYTF	TGTGCCAGCAGCTTTAGGGAAATGAACTATGGCTACACCTTC
TRBJ2-2	TRBD2	-	TRBV13	CASSPWGGGNTGELFF	TGTGCCAGCAGCCCCTGGGGCGGGGGGAACACCGGGGAGCTGTTTTTT
TRBJ2-7	TRBD2	-	TRBV11-1	CASSLVPLAGGYEQYF	TGTGCCAGCAGCTTAGTCCCCCTAGCGGGGGGCTACGAGCAGTACTTC
TRBJ2-7	TRBD1	-	TRBV5-4	CASSVGDRVAEQYF	TGTGCCAGCAGCGTAGGGGACAGGGTGGCCGAGCAGTACTTC
TRBJ2-1	-	-	TRBV14	CASSQGTAEQFF	TGTGCCAGCAGCCAGGGTACGGCTGAGCAGTTCTTC
TRBJ2-5	TRBD2	-	TRBV29-1	CSVEQAGDLQETQYF	TGCAGCGTTGAACAAGCGGGAGACCTACAAGAGACCCAGTACTTC
TRBJ1-2	-	-	TRBV9	CASSAPRGSYTF	TGTGCCAGCAGCGCCCCCAGGGGTAGCTACACCTTC